The 8 T cell receptor beta chains below all came from one sample that was sequenced in a study of T cell repertoires in cytomegalovirus infection. TCRdb analysed the reads with MiXCR anew, one entry per CDR3 protein. The sample holds about 830,000 distinct CDR3 sequences, 30% to 35% seen once. Which antigens these TCRs recognize remains unknown. The sequencing used cultured CD8+ T cells from PBMCs, collected from culture after CMV antigen stimulation. The receptors derive from a human donor in good health (CMV status not recorded). Some clones in this sample may be carry-over from other donors' samples.

This clonotype was picked up a small number of times. The chain couples TRBV7-6 to TRBJ2-7; the match to TRBD2 covers 7 bases. Germline trimming cut 2 bases from V and 3 bases from J; bases unmatched to any gene: 10. CDR1 SGHVS and CDR2 FNYEAQ come from the germline V gene. This CDR3 is built from 16 residues. The CDR3 DNA sequence: TGTGCCAGCAGCTTACCAAGGCTAGCGGCAAGCTACGAGCAGTACTTC. Amino acid sequence: CASSLPRLAASYEQYF.

This clonotype was detected only once. The CDR3 ends on some other residue instead of the conserved phenylalanine or tryptophan, so this is likely a read error. The chain has TRBV11-2 and TRBJ2-5; 12 positions agree with TRBD2. CDR3 length: 19 residues. Germline V gene lookup returns CDR1 SGHAT and CDR2 FQNNGV. The J segment lost 5 bases and the V segment lost 5 bases, leaving 18 bases of the junction unmatched. CDR3 sequence: CASSDPSSRRLAGEETQYC. As DNA, the CDR3 is TGTGCCAGCAGCGACCCGTCTTCTAGGAGACTAGCGGGGGAGGAGACCCAGTACTGC.

The chain couples TRBV15 to TRBJ2-7, with 8 bases matching TRBD1. The CDR3 runs 15 residues. Germline loops: CDR1 LNHNV, CDR2 YYDKDF (reference sequence). The J segment lost 6 bases and the V segment lost 3 bases, leaving 10 bases of the junction unmatched. CDR3 residues: CATSSASGGSGEQYV. DNA of the CDR3: TGTGCCACCAGCAGTGCCTCAGGGGGCTCCGGCGAGCAGTACGTC.

This clonotype turned up a few times. V gene TRBV6-2 or TRBV6-3 combines with J gene TRBJ1-2; perhaps TRBD1 as D (5 bases). The CDR3 length is 15 residues. Germline-derived CDR1 and CDR2 are MNHEY and SVGEGT. V lost 4 bases to trimming and J lost 5 bases, with 17 bases between them. This CDR3 is CASSFIQDPGYGYTF. CDR3 in DNA: TGTGCCAGCAGTTTCATACAGGACCCGGGGTATGGCTACACCTTC.

In regard to this clonotype: This may be a read error, as it is one base from a much larger clone. The CDR3: CASTFIDRNTGELFF. The CDR3 region has the DNA TGTGCCAGCACCTTCATCGACAGAAACACCGGGGAGCTGTTTTTT. The chain carries TRBV7-8 and TRBJ2-2; D possibly corresponds to TRBD1 (5 bases). Per germline, CDR1 SGHVS and CDR2 FQNEAQ. There are 15 residues in the CDR3. V lost 7 bases and J lost 2, with 14 bases in between.

The rearrangement uses TRBV28 and TRBJ1-2; D is perhaps TRBD1 (5 bases). CDR3 length equals 14 residues. Per germline, CDR1 MDHEN and CDR2 SYDVKM. V gave up 3 bases and J gave up 5 bases, with 13 bases separating them. CDR3 nucleotide sequence: TGTGCCAGCAGTTTCCTTGGGACGGATTATGGCTACACCTTC. It yields the protein CASSFLGTDYGYTF.

The chain carries TRBV4-1 and TRBJ2-1, with D tentatively TRBD1 or TRBD2 (5 bases each). V lost 5 bases, J lost 5 bases, and 13 bases lay in between. This CDR3 is 14 amino acids long. Germline loops: CDR1 MGHRA, CDR2 YSYEKL. The CDR3 nucleotides are TGCGCCAGCAGCTCCCGGGACGGTGACAATGAGCAGTTCTTC. Translating it yields CASSSRDGDNEQFF.

This clonotype was seen once. This rearrangement joins TRBV20-1 to TRBJ2-7; D possibly corresponds to TRBD1 (5 bases). Per the germline V gene, CDR1 is DFQATT and CDR2 is SNEGSKA (reference sequence). With 2 bases removed from V and 2 bases from J, the gap between germline ends came to 16 bases. CDR3 length equals 15 residues. DNA of the CDR3: TGCAGTGCTAGATCAGACAGCTTACAGCCCTACGAGCAGTACTTC. Residues: CSARSDSLQPYEQYF.